This T cell receptor beta chain appears in the sequencing data of a study of blood T cell repertoires in COVID-19. Study in general: Acute-phase and convalescent COVID-19 samples originated in the United States, Italy and Spain.

This clone has just one count. TCRdb keeps only in-frame clones here, not all; method: immunoSEQ multiplex PCR. Seen here are more than 100,000 clones, approximately 87% observed once, and the top ten hold 25% to 35%. Trimming left V 4 bases short and J 7 bases short, with 20 bases between. In germline, CDR1 is GTSNPN, CDR2 SVGIG (reference sequence). The CDR3 totals 14 residues. The chain couples TRBV30 to TRBJ2-7; the D gene is possibly TRBD2 (5 bases). Sequences were obtained from peripheral blood. This receptor was identified in a woman aged 65 to 85 with acute or convalescent COVID-19. The CDR3 region is CAWTSPVSPGEQYF. CDR3 nucleotides: TGTGCCTGGACCTCGCCCGTGTCCCCGGGGGAGCAGTACTTC.